The clone carrying this T cell receptor beta chain was recorded a few times. Its antigen is not identified. The record originates from a study of brain T cells in children with intractable seizures. Study-wide results and limits: Clones missing pre-surgery may reflect undersampling of that blood sample.

Some clones are missing from TCRdb's copy, which holds only in-frame ones; the method was immunoSEQ multiplex PCR. Among about 110,000 clones, 94% were seen once, and the ten largest hold about 4%. The CDR3 loop spans 14 amino acids. Sequencing was limited to surgery cases with top T cell transcript signatures in brain tissue. The sample here was peripheral blood, taken at surgery. This sequence originates from a boy less than two years old with hemimegalencephaly and intractable seizures. The V call is TRBV12-1, the J call TRBJ2-7. TRBV12-1 has pseudogene status. The CDR3 DNA is TGTGCCAGCAGCTTTGTAGGGCCTATCTACGAGCAGTACTTC. Protein product: CASSFVGPIYEQYF.